The rows below give T cell receptor beta chains drawn from one sample of a study of Graves' ophthalmopathy and Graves' hyperthyroidism. TCRdb analysed the multiplex PCR reads with MiXCR anew, one entry per CDR3 protein. The sample includes roughly 420,000 distinct CDR3 sequences, under 25% of them seen just once. Sequenced: peripheral blood. These receptors were taken from a woman younger than 35 with stable Graves' hyperthyroidism. The CDR3 runs from the conserved cysteine through the conserved F or W.

v_gene,CDR3aa
TRBV7-9,CASSLDRRYQETQYF
TRBV19,CASSRSVGQGSYEQYF
TRBV15,CATSGEPGTGRNEQYF
TRBV4-2,CASSQDGSNIHSGANVLTF
TRBV4-2,CASSQGWLDGGFYNSPLHF
TRBV3-1,CASSQVGLSAEAFF
TRBV6-5,CASSYLATNTEAFF
TRBV25-1,CASSQVGRGNTEAFF
TRBV27,CASSLFDFSTEAFF
TRBV20-1,CSARDLGQAPNTEAFF
TRBV10-3,CAISVNSLYEQYF
TRBV20-1,CSARDLDGNSYEQYF
TRBV25-1,CASSDRGTGTQYF
TRBV4-2,CASSQDGGQAFNQPQHF
TRBV28,CASRSGDGTYLGYTF
TRBV7-9,CASSKGGERYYGYTF
TRBV14,CASRDTGTPNTEAFF
TRBV6-1,CASRDNLLGNQPQHF
TRBV6-2/TRBV6-3,CASSYSWDRGPRGNTEAFF
TRBV2,CASRGLLLGYEQYF
TRBV6-5,CASRLIGPNYGYTF
TRBV6-1,CASSQLLAYEQYF
TRBV6-5,CASIKSRGDGYTF
TRBV20-1,CSARGEGPSNQPQHF